A selection of T cell receptor beta chains follows, all from one sample in a study of blood T cell repertoires in COVID-19. The table came from immunoSEQ multiplex PCR; TCRdb's copy has only in-frame clones and leaves some out. The table shows about 400,000 clones, with roughly 89% occurring only once. The sample was PBMCs or T cells enriched from blood (not recorded which). The receptors stem from a woman aged 45 to 65 who had recovered from COVID-19. Each CDR3 is given with its conserved first and last residue. Each record gives: J gene, V gene, D gene, clone size, CDR3 protein. A D gene is named only where the DNA matches it firmly. Expanded clones get a size class; other rows say once, few or many, or leave the size out.

j_call: TRBJ2-7
v_call: TRBV7-2
d_call: -
clone_size: -
cdr3_aa: CASSLSESSYEQYF

j_call: TRBJ2-1
v_call: TRBV28
d_call: -
clone_size: -
cdr3_aa: CASSFRVLEQFF

j_call: TRBJ2-7
v_call: TRBV4-1
d_call: TRBD2
clone_size: -
cdr3_aa: CASSHPEGTTYEQYF

j_call: TRBJ2-1
v_call: TRBV5-5
d_call: -
clone_size: once
cdr3_aa: CASSLEAGLGNEQFF

j_call: TRBJ1-5
v_call: TRBV29-1
d_call: -
clone_size: -
cdr3_aa: CSVLTGESNQPQHF

j_call: TRBJ2-1
v_call: TRBV29-1
d_call: -
clone_size: -
cdr3_aa: CSVEVLGEAFYNEQFF

j_call: TRBJ2-2
v_call: TRBV6-5
d_call: -
clone_size: -
cdr3_aa: CASSGTAGELFF

j_call: TRBJ1-2
v_call: TRBV28
d_call: TRBD1
clone_size: -
cdr3_aa: CASSSGQGNYGYTF

j_call: TRBJ2-5
v_call: TRBV6-2/TRBV6-3
d_call: -
clone_size: -
cdr3_aa: CASSYTLGRRETQYF

j_call: TRBJ1-6
v_call: TRBV5-6
d_call: TRBD1
clone_size: -
cdr3_aa: CASFGGDRDNSPLHF

j_call: TRBJ1-1
v_call: TRBV28
d_call: -
clone_size: -
cdr3_aa: CASSLYRLNTEAFF

j_call: TRBJ1-4
v_call: TRBV14
d_call: TRBD1
clone_size: -
cdr3_aa: CASSLHRDHRGGEKLFF

j_call: TRBJ2-7
v_call: TRBV27
d_call: -
clone_size: -
cdr3_aa: CASRTGLQYEQYF

j_call: TRBJ2-1
v_call: TRBV7-2
d_call: -
clone_size: -
cdr3_aa: CASSPGGWRGPYNEQFF

j_call: TRBJ2-1
v_call: TRBV4-1
d_call: TRBD2
clone_size: -
cdr3_aa: CASSQSLAGTINEQFF

j_call: TRBJ1-2
v_call: TRBV6-4
d_call: -
clone_size: -
cdr3_aa: CARTRGGYTF

j_call: TRBJ1-4
v_call: TRBV6-5
d_call: -
clone_size: -
cdr3_aa: CASSYGGNEKLFF

j_call: TRBJ1-1
v_call: TRBV10-3
d_call: -
clone_size: -
cdr3_aa: CATGGERMNTEAFF

j_call: TRBJ2-3
v_call: TRBV10-3
d_call: TRBD2
clone_size: -
cdr3_aa: CAISRRGGEADTQYF

j_call: TRBJ2-1
v_call: TRBV4-3
d_call: -
clone_size: -
cdr3_aa: CASSQDSGSYNEQFF

j_call: TRBJ1-5
v_call: TRBV28
d_call: -
clone_size: -
cdr3_aa: CASSLMEVYSNQPQHF

j_call: TRBJ2-4
v_call: TRBV21-1
d_call: -
clone_size: -
cdr3_aa: CASSTRDRGGYASKNIQYF

j_call: TRBJ2-5
v_call: TRBV29-1
d_call: -
clone_size: -
cdr3_aa: CSVFWGGETQYF

j_call: TRBJ1-6
v_call: TRBV6-5
d_call: -
clone_size: -
cdr3_aa: CASSQDSQSPLHF

j_call: TRBJ2-5
v_call: TRBV18
d_call: -
clone_size: once
cdr3_aa: CASSPVASQETQYF

j_call: TRBJ1-5
v_call: TRBV7-7
d_call: -
clone_size: -
cdr3_aa: CASSLRWTVNQPQHF

j_call: TRBJ1-1
v_call: TRBV6-1
d_call: -
clone_size: -
cdr3_aa: CASSEDSMNTEAFF

j_call: TRBJ2-5
v_call: TRBV11-2
d_call: -
clone_size: -
cdr3_aa: CASSPGSHETQYF